This is a list of T cell receptor beta chains from one sample in a study of T cells expressing NK-cell markers. No DNA is given; TCRdb re-called the 5' RACE reads and lists each CDR3 protein once. The sample table sets out about 460,000 distinct CDR3 sequences. The sample taken for sequencing was blood T cells: a sorted CD56 or NKG2C T cell subset, CD4+ or CD8+ T cells, or bulk PBMC T cells (not recorded which). The origin of the receptors is a woman aged 50 to 60 in good health. Each CDR3 is given with its conserved first and last residue.

V	J	CDR3
TRBV30	TRBJ2-2	CRADSNTGELFF
TRBV4-1	TRBJ1-4	CASSQDRVGRAVKLFF
TRBV5-1	TRBJ1-4	CASSLERQFMKNCFF
TRBV4-1	TRBJ1-2	CASNDIYGYTF
TRBV4-1	TRBJ2-1	CASSQDPRGGTLQFF
TRBV3-1	TRBJ2-7	CASSQVDARGGKQYF
TRBV29-1	TRBJ2-7	CSVLQGPYEQYF
TRBV10-1	TRBJ2-1	CASSETAAGRQFF
TRBV7-2	TRBJ2-1	CASSLDGALGNEQFF
TRBV20-1	TRBJ2-2	CSAGINTGELFF
TRBV5-5	TRBJ2-7	CASSLAWLASSYEQYF
TRBV6-5	TRBJ1-3	CASSYSIFSVSGNTIYF
TRBV20-1	TRBJ2-3	CSATASSGRTDTQYF
TRBV20-1	TRBJ1-5	CSARPGGSGNQPQHF
TRBV12-3/TRBV12-4	TRBJ1-2	CASALTGQGGRGYTF
TRBV7-9	TRBJ1-5	CASSLGRHQPQHF
TRBV20-1	TRBJ1-4	CSARDLQESEKLFF
TRBV5-6	TRBJ1-1	CASSSTVMNTEAFF
TRBV29-1	TRBJ1-1	CSVESTGLPTEAFF
TRBV6-5	TRBJ2-6	CASSPGQGLVGANVLTF
TRBV5-1	TRBJ2-3	CASSLEGGETDTQYF
TRBV10-3	TRBJ2-1	CAISEKGPAGGWQFF
TRBV18	TRBJ1-1	CASSLTRDTNTEAFF
TRBV9	TRBJ2-1	CASSVGPSGRALGYNEQFF
TRBV20-1	TRBJ2-5	CSARASTVAQYF
TRBV29-1	TRBJ1-1	CSGGTGVENTEAFF
TRBV15	TRBJ1-4	CATSRDGTSNEKLFF
TRBV24-1	TRBJ2-2	CATSDWTGGPGELFF
TRBV12-3/TRBV12-4	TRBJ2-2	CASKLGTGELFF
TRBV9	TRBJ2-1	CASSTGPISYNEQFF
TRBV3-1	TRBJ1-3	CASRPQGAGNTIYF
TRBV12-3/TRBV12-4	TRBJ1-1	CASTGALGTEAFF
TRBV6-5	TRBJ1-2	CASSYWGPGQGAGSYGYTF
TRBV5-1	TRBJ2-1	CASSLADGRTYNEQFF
TRBV29-1	TRBJ2-1	CSVDFHNEQFF